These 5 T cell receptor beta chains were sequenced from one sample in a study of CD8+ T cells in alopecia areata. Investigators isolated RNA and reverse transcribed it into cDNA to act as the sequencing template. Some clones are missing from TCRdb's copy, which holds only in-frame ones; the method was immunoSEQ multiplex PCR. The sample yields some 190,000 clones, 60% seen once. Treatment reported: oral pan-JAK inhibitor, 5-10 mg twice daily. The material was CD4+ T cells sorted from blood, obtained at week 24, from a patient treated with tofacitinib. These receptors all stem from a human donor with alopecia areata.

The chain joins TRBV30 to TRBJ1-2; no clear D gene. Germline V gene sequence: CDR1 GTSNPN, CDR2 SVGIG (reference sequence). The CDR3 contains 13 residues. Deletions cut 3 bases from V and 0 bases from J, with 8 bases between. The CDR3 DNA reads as TGTGCCTGGAGCAGAACCTCTAACTATGGCTACACCTTC. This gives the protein CAWSRTSNYGYTF. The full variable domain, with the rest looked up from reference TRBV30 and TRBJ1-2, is SQTIHQWPATLVQPVGSPLSLECTVEGTSNPNLYWYRQAAGRGLQLLFYSVGIGQISSEVPQNLSASRPQDRQFILSSKKLLLSDSGFYLCAWSRTSNYGYTFGSGTRLTVV.

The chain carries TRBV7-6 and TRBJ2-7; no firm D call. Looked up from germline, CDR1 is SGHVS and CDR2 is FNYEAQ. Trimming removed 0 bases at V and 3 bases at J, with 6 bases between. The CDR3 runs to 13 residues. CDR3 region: CASSLADDYEQYF. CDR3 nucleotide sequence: TGTGCCAGCAGCTTAGCGGACGACTACGAGCAGTACTTC.

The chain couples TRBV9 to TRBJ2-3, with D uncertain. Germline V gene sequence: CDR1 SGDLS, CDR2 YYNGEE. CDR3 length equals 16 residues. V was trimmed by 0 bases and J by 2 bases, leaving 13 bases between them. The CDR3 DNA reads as TGTGCCAGCAGCGTAGCTGTTGGACGGAACACAGATACGCAGTATTTT. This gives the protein CASSVAVGRNTDTQYF.

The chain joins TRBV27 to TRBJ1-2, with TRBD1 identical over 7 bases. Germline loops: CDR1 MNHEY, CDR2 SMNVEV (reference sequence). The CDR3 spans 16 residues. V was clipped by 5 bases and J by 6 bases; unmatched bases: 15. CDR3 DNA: TGTGCCAGCAGTCCTTACCTAGGGGGCCGTGGTAATGGCTACACCTTC. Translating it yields CASSPYLGGRGNGYTF.

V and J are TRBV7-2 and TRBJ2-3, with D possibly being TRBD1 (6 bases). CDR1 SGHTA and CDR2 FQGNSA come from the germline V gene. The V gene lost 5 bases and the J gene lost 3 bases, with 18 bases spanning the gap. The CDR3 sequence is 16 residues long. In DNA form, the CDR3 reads TGTGCCAGCAGCGTAGTAGCAGGGGTGGGGACAGATACGCAGTATTTT. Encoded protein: CASSVVAGVGTDTQYF. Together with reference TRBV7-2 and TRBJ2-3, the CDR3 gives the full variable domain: GAGVSQSPSNKVTEKGKDVELRCDPISGHTALYWYRQSLGQGLEFLIYFQGNSAPDKSGLPSDRFSAERTGGSVSTLTIQRTQQEDSAVYLCASSVVAGVGTDTQYFGPGTRLTVL.